This T cell receptor beta chain was obtained from a study of T cell responses to AZD1222 COVID-19 vaccine. Study conclusions and caveats: Without day 14 samples, only post-peak T cell repertoires were studied. Donor demographics were predominantly white British with a female majority; clonal diversity may be underestimated. The study found vaccine-associated CD4 TCRs spanning spike, dominant at 160-218 and 743-854.

As for this clone: What it binds is unknown.

Data came from immunoSEQ multiplex PCR; TCRdb stores just in-frame clones and leaves some out. This sample has approximately 100,000 clones, with approximately 90% found just once. Germline CDR1 reads LNHDA; CDR2 reads SQIVND (reference sequence). The trim removed 4 bases at V and 0 bases at J, leaving 4 bases unmatched. This CDR3 is built from 15 residues. The chain combines TRBV19 with TRBJ2-3; 7 bases agree with TRBD1. This sequence was found in an adult in good health. The sequencing here drew on peripheral blood, taken on day 0 of AZD1222 vaccination. The CDR3 region is CASSKRGPSTDTQYF. DNA for the CDR3: TGTGCCAGTAGTAAAAGGGGGCCGAGCACAGATACGCAGTATTTT.